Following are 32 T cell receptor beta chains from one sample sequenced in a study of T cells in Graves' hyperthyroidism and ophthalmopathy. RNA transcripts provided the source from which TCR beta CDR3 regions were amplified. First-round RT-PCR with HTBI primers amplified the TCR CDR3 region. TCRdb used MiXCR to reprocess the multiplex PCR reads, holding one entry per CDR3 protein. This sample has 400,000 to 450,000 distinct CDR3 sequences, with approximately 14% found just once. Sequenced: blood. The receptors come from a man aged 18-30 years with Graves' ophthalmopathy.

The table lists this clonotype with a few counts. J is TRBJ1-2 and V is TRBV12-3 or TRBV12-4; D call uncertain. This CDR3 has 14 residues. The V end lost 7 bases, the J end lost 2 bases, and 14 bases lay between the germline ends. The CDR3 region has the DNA TGTGCCAGCACCCCCCTCGCAAGGAACTATGGCTACACCTTC. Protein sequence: CASTPLARNYGYTF.

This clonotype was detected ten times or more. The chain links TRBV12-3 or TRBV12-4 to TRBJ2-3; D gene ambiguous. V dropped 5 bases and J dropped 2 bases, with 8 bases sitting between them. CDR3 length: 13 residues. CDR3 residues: CASSKSDTDTQYF. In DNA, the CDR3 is TGTGCCAGCAGTAAGTCCGACACAGATACGCAGTATTTT.

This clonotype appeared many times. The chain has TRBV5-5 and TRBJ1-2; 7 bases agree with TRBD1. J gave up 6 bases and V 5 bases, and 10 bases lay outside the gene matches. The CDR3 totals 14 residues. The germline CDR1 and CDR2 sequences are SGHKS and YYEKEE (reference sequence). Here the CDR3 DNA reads TGTGCCAGCAGTGGACAGGCGAGAAAGGATGGCTACACCTTC. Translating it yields CASSGQARKDGYTF.

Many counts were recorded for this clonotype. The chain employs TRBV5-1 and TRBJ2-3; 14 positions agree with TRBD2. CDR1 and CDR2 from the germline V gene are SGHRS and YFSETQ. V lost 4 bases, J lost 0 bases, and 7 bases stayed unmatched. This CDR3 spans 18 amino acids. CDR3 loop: CASSPGTSGSLSTDTQYF. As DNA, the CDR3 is TGCGCCAGCAGCCCGGGGACTAGCGGGAGTCTCAGCACAGATACGCAGTATTTT.

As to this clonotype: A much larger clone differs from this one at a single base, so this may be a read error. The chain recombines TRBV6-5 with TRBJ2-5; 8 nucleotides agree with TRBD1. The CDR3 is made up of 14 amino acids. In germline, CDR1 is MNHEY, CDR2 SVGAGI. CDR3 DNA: TGTGCCAGCAGTTACCGCGGACAGGGAGAGAGCCAGTACTTC. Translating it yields CASSYRGQGESQYF.

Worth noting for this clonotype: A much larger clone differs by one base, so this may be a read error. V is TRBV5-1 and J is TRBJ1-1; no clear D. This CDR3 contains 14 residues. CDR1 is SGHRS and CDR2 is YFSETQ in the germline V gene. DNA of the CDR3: TGCGCCAGCAGCTTGGGGGAGGGTGACACTGAAGCTTCCTTT. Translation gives CASSLGEGDTEASF.

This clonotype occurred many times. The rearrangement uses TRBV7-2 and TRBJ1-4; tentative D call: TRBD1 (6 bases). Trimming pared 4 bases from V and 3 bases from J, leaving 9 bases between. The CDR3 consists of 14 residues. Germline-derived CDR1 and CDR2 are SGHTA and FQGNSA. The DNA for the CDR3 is TGTGCCAGCAGCTCAGGGGCTTCTAATGAAAAACTGTTTTTT. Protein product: CASSSGASNEKLFF.

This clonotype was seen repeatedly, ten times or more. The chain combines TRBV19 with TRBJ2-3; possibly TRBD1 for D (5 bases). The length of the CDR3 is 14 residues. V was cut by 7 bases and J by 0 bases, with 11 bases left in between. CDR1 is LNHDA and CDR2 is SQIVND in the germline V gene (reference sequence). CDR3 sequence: CASIGQTSTDTQYF. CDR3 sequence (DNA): TGTGCCAGTATTGGACAAACTAGCACAGATACGCAGTATTTT.

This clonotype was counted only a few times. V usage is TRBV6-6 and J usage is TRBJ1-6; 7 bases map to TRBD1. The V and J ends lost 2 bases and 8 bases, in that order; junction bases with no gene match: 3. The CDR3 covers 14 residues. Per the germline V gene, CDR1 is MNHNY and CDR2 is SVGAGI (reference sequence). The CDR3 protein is CASSYGDRDSPLHF. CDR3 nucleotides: TGTGCCAGCAGTTACGGAGACAGGGATTCACCCCTCCACTTT.

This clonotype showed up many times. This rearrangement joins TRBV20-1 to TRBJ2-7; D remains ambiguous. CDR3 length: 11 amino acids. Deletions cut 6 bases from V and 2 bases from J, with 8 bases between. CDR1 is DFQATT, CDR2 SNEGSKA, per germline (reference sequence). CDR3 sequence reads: CSAQDPYEQYF. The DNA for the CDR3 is TGCAGTGCCCAAGATCCCTACGAGCAGTACTTC.

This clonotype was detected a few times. The CDR3 loop is CSVEDPAGVGETQYF. The CDR3 DNA reads as TGCAGCGTTGAAGATCCAGCGGGGGTTGGTGAGACCCAGTACTTC. This rearrangement joins TRBV29-1 to TRBJ2-5, with TRBD2 matching 8 bases. Germline lookup yields CDR1 SQVTM and CDR2 ANQGSEA. This CDR3 has 15 amino acids. Trimming took 0 bases from V and 5 from J; bases not matched to a gene: 8.

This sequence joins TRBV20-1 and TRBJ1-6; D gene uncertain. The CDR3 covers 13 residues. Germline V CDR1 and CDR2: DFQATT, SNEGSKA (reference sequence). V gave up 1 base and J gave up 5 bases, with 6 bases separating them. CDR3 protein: CSARVSDNSPLHF. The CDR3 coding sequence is TGCAGTGCTAGAGTCAGTGATAATTCACCCCTCCACTTT.

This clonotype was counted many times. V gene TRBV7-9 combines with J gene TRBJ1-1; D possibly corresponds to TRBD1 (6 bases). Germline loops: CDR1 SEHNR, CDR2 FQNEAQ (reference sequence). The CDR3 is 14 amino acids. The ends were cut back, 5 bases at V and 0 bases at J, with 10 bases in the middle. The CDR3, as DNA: TGTGCCAGCAGCAACGGACAGTTGAACACTGAAGCTTTCTTT. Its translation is CASSNGQLNTEAFF.

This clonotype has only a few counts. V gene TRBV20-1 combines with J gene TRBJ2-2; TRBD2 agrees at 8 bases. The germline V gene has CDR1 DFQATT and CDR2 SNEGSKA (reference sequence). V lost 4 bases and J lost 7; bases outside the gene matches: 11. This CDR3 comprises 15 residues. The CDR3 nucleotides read TGCAGTGCTAAGGTGGCGGGACTAGGTTTCGGGGAGCTGTTTTTT. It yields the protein CSAKVAGLGFGELFF.

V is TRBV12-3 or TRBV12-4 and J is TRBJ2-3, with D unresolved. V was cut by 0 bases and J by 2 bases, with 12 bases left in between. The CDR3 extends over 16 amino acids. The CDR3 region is CASSLALKRLTDTQYF. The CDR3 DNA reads TGTGCCAGCAGTTTAGCGCTTAAGCGCCTCACAGATACGCAGTATTTT.

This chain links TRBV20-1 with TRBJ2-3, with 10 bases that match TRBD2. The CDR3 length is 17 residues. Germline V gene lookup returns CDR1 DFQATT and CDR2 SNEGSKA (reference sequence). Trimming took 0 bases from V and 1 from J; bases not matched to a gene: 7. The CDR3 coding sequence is TGCAGTGCTAGAGATTTTTCCACTAGCGGGGGCACAGATACGCAGTATTTT. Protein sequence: CSARDFSTSGGTDTQYF.

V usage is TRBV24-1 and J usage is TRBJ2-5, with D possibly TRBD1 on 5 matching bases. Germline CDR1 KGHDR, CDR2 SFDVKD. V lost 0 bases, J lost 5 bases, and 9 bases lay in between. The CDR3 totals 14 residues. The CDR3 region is CATSDLPQGETQYF. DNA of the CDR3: TGTGCCACCAGTGATTTGCCCCAGGGTGAGACCCAGTACTTC.

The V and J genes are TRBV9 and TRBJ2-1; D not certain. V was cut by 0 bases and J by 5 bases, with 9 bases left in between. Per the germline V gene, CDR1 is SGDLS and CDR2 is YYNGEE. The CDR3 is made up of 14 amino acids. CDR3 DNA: TGTGCCAGCAGCGTAGAGTGGGCGAACAATGAGCAGTTCTTC. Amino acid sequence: CASSVEWANNEQFF.

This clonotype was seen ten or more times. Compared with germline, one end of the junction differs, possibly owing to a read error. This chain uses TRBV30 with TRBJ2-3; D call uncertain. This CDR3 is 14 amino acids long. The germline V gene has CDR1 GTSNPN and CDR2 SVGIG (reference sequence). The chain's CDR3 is CAWCVFLGTDTQYF. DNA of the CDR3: TGTGCCTGGTGTGTGTTTCTAGGCACAGATACGCAGTATTTT. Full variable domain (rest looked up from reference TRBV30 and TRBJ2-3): SQTIHQWPATLVQPVGSPLSLECTVEGTSNPNLYWYRQAAGRGLQLLFYSVGIGQISSEVPQNLSASRPQDRQFILSSKKLLLSDSGFYLCAWCVFLGTDTQYFGPGTRLTVL.

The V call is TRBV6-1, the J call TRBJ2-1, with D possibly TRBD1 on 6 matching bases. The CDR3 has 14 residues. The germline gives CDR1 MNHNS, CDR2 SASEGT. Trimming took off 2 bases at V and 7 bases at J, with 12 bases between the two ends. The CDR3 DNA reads TGTGCCAGCAGTGAACGGGTAGGGGGAAATGAGCAGTTCTTC. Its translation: CASSERVGGNEQFF.

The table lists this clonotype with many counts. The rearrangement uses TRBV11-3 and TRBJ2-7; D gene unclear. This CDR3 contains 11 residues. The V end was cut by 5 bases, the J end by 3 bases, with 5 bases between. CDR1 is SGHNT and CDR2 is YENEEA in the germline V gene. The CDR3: CASSKNYEQYF. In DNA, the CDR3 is TGTGCCAGCAGCAAGAACTACGAGCAGTACTTC.

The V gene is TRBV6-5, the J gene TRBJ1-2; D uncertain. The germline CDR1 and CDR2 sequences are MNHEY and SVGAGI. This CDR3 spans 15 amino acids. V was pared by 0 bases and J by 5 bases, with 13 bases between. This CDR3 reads CASSYSNERGYGYTF. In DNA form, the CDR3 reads TGTGCCAGCAGTTACTCAAACGAACGGGGATATGGCTACACCTTC.

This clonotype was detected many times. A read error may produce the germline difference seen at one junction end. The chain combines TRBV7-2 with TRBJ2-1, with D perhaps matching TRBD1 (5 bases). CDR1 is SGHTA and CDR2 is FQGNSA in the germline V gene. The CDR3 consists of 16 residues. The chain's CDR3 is CASTLYWGGSYNEQFF. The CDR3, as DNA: TGTGCCAGCACCTTATATTGGGGCGGCTCCTACAATGAGCAGTTCTTC.

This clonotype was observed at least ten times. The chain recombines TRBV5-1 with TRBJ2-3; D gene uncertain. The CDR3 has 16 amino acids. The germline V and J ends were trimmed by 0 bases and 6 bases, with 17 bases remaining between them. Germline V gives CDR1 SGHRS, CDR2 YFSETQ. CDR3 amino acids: CASSLEGPHRQDTQYF. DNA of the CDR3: TGCGCCAGCAGCTTGGAAGGGCCTCATCGGCAGGATACGCAGTATTTT.

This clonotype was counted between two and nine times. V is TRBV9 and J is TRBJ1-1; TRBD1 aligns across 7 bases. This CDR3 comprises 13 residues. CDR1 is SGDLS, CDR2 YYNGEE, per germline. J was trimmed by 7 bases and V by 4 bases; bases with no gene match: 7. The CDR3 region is CASSRDSLNEAFF. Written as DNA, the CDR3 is TGTGCCAGCAGCCGGGACAGCTTAAATGAAGCTTTCTTT.

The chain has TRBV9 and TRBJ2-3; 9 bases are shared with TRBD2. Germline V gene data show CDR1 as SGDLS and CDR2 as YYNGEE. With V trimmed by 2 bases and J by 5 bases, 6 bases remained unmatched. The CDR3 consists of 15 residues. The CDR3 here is CASSVLAGVKDTQYF. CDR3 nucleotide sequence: TGTGCCAGCAGCGTGTTAGCGGGAGTAAAAGATACGCAGTATTTT. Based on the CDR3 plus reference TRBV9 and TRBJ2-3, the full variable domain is DSGVTQTPKHLITATGQRVTLRCSPRSGDLSVYWYQQSLDQGLQFLIQYYNGEERAKGNILERFSAQQFPDLHSELNLSSLELGDSALYFCASSVLAGVKDTQYFGPGTRLTVL.

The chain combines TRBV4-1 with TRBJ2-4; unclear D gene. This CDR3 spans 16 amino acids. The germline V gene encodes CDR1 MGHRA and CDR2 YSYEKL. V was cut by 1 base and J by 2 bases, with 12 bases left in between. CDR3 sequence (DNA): TGCGCCAGCAGCCAAGTTTCCCCAGCAACCAAAAACATTCAGTACTTC. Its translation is CASSQVSPATKNIQYF.

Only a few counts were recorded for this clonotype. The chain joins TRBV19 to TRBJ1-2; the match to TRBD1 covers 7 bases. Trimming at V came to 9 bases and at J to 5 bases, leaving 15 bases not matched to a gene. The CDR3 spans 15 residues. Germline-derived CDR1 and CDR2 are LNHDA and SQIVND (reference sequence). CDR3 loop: CASPGQLLLRYGYTF. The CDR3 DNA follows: TGTGCCAGCCCGGGACAGCTACTTTTACGTTATGGCTACACCTTC.

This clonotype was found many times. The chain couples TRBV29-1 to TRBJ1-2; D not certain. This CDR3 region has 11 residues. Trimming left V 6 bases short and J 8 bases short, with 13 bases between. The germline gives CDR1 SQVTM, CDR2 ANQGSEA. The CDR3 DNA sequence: TGCAGCGTCGAGCCCACCGGGGGCTACACCTTC. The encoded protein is CSVEPTGGYTF.

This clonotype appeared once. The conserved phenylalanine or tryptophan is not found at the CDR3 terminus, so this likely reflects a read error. The CDR3 nucleotides are TGTGCCAGCAGTTCTAGCGGGGGTGGGACCGGGGAGCTGTTTCTT. It specifies CASSSSGGGTGELFL. The J gene is TRBJ2-2, the V gene TRBV2, with 10 bases matching TRBD2. Germline CDR1 is SNHLY and CDR2 is FYNNEI. V lost 5 bases, J lost 5 bases, and 5 bases stayed unmatched. This CDR3 has 15 amino acids.

The DNA for the CDR3 is TGCGCCAGCAGCCAACGTTATCCCCGACAGGGCGGCGATGAGCAGTTCTTC. This gives the protein CASSQRYPRQGGDEQFF. The chain links TRBV4-1 to TRBJ2-1; TRBD1 agrees at 7 bases. Trimming removed 2 bases from V and 8 bases from J; junction bases left unmatched: 15. CDR1 and CDR2 (germline): MGHRA, YSYEKL. The CDR3 covers 17 residues.

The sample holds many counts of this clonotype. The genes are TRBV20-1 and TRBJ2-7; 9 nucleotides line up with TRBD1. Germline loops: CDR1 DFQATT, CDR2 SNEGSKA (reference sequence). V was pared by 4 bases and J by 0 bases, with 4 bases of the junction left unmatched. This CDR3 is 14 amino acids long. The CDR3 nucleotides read TGCAGTGCTATCGGACAGGGGACCTCCTACGAGCAGTACTTC. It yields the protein CSAIGQGTSYEQYF.